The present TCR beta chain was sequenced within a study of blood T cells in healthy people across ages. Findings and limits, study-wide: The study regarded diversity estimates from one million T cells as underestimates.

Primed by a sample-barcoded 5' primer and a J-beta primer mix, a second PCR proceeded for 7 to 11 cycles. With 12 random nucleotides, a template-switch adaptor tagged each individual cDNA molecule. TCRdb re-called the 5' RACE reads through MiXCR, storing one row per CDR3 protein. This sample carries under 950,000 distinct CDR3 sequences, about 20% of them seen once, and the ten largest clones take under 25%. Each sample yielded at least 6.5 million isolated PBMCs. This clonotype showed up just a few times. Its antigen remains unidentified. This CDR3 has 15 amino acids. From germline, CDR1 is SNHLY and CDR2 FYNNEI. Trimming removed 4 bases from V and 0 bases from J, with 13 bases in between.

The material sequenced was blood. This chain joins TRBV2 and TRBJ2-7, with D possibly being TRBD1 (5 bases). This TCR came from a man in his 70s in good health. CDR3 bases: TGTGCCAGCAGTGGACCGACAGCAAGCTCCTACGAGCAGTACTTC. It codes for CASSGPTASSYEQYF.